The 2 T cell receptor beta chains in this list originate from one sample, sequenced in a study of regulatory T cells in long-lasting Graves disease (dated by TCRdb to 2020 to 2023). Sample time point, as interpreted from the label and publication: newly diagnosed GD, antithyroid drugs for less than 3 months. For both TCR sequencing and RNA sequencing, RNA was extracted from PBMCs using TRIzol. Receptor libraries were prepared by multiplex PCR. Sequencing took place on an Illumina HiSeq 4000. To build TCR beta libraries, CDR3 regions were amplified by Arm-PCR using iRepertoire HTBI primers. TCRdb handled the public reads itself, with Q25 trimming in fastp and clone calling in MiXCR, and kept productive beta chains. Each entry is one CDR3 protein sequence, shown with its most common DNA and genes. The sample profile shows 200,000 to 250,000 distinct CDR3 sequences; 20% to 25% of them were found once. The ten largest clones represent about 14% of the sample.

Sequences were derived from peripheral blood mononuclear cells (PBMCs), sampled at new diagnosis, from a patient treated with antithyroid drugs. The receptors here all came from a female donor with Graves disease.

The table lists this clonotype with many counts. This chain connects TRBV7-6 to TRBJ2-3; D could derive from TRBD1 or TRBD2 (7 bases each). V was clipped by 2 bases and J by 14 bases, with 26 bases between them. The CDR3 is 16 residues long. CDR1 SGHVS and CDR2 FNYEAQ come from the germline V gene. CDR3 bases: TGTGCCAGCAGCTTAATGGCGGGGGACCCTCAGGGGGGGAGGTATTTT. The encoded protein is CASSLMAGDPQGGRYF.

The chain carries TRBV5-1 and TRBJ2-3; 12 bases are a match to TRBD2. Trimming took 8 bases from V and 6 from J; bases not matched to a gene: 7. In germline, CDR1 is SGHRS, CDR2 YFSETQ. CDR3 length: 14 amino acids. The CDR3 sequence: CASASGGAGDTQYF. The CDR3 coding sequence is TGCGCCAGTGCTAGCGGGGGGGCCGGGGATACGCAGTATTTT.